The T cell receptor (beta chain) under discussion was sequenced for a study of blood T cell repertoires in COVID-19. Study as a whole: The United States, Italy and Spain supplied acute and convalescent COVID-19 samples. Sources were T cells, B-cell-depleted T cells, or PBMCs; the material itself was cDNA or gDNA.

The V and J ends lost 5 bases and 1 base respectively, with 11 bases between them. Germline CDR1 reads SGHTA; CDR2 reads FQGNSA. This CDR3 is built from 14 residues. TCRdb keeps only in-frame clones here, not all; method: immunoSEQ multiplex PCR. The sample carries 55,000 to 70,000 clones, approximately 87% recorded once. The material sequenced was peripheral blood. The receptor comes from a man in his sixties with active or convalescent COVID-19. J is TRBJ2-5 and V is TRBV7-2; no clear D gene. DNA for the CDR3: TGTGCCAGCAGCATAAGACACCTCCAAGAGACCCAGTACTTC. This gives the protein CASSIRHLQETQYF.